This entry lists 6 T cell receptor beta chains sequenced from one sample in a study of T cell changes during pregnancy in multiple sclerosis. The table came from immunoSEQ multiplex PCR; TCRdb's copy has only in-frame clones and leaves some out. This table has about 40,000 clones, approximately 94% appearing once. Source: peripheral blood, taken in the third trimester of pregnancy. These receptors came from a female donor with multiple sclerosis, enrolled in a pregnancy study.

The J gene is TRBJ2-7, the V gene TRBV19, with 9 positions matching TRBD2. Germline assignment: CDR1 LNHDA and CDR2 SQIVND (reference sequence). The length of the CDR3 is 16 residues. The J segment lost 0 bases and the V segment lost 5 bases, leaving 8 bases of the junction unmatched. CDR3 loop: CASSPTSGRSSYEQYF. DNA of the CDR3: TGTGCCAGTAGTCCGACTAGCGGTAGGAGCTCCTACGAGCAGTACTTC.

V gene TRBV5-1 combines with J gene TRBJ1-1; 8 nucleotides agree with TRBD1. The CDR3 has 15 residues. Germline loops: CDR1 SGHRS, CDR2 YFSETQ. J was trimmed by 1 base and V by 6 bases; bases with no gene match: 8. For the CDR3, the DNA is TGCGCCAGCACCCCAGGGGGCTTTGAGAACACTGAAGCTTTCTTT. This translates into CASTPGGFENTEAFF.

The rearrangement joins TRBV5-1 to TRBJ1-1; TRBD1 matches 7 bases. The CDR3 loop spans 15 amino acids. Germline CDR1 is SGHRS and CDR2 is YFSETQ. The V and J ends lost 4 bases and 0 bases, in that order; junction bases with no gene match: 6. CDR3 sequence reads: CASSGGQSMNTEAFF. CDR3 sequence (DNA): TGCGCCAGCAGCGGGGGACAGAGCATGAACACTGAAGCTTTCTTT.

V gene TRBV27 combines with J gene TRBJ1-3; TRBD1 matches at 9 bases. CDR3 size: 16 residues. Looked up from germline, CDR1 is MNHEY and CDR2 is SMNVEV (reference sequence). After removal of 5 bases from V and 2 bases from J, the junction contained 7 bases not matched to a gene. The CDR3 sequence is CASSPGQGYAGNTIYF. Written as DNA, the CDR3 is TGTGCCAGCAGTCCAGGACAGGGGTATGCTGGAAACACCATATATTTT.

The CDR3 DNA reads as TGCAGTGCGACCGCGGAATACGAGCAGTACTTC. It codes for CSATAEYEQYF. The V gene is TRBV20-1, the J gene TRBJ2-7, with D uncertain. V lost 6 bases, J lost 4 bases, and 10 bases lay in between. Germline V gene lookup returns CDR1 DFQATT and CDR2 SNEGSKA (reference sequence). This CDR3 spans 11 amino acids.

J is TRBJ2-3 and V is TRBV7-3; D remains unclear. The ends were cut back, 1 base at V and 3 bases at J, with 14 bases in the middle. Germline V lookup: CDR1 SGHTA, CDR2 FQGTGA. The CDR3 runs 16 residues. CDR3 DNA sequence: TGTGCCAGCAGCTTAAACCCCGGCCGGGTTACAGATACGCAGTATTTT. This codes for CASSLNPGRVTDTQYF.